This T cell receptor (beta chain) is from a study of cytomegalovirus exposure and HLA in healthy donors. In the PCR, 60 Vbeta and 13 Jbeta primers were used. The protocol was immunoSEQ multiplex PCR, while the TCRdb copy is restricted to in-frame clones and leaves out a portion. The sample shows 150,000 to 200,000 clones, roughly 78% of them seen only once. The CDR3 consists of 15 residues. The V end lost 4 bases, the J end lost 0 bases, and 12 bases lay between the germline ends. Looked up from germline, CDR1 is SGDLS and CDR2 is YYNGEE. Sequenced material: PBMCs. This clonotype originated in a woman between 45 and 65 years old in good health and CMV-seropositive. The chain has TRBV9 and TRBJ2-3; D may be TRBD2 (6 bases). This CDR3 is CASSPRLGSTDTQYF. The CDR3 DNA follows: TGTGCCAGCAGCCCGCGACTAGGGAGCACAGATACGCAGTATTTT.